Shown below are 22 T cell receptor beta chains from a single sample sequenced in a study of graft-versus-host responses after intestinal transplantation. Antigens for these TCRs are unknown. This table comes from immunoSEQ multiplex PCR, and its TCRdb copy is limited to in-frame clones, with some not included. The sample lists about 94,000 clones, over 75% occurring once. The sample was unstimulated CD8+ T cells sorted from spleen or lymph node cells, taken before intestinal transplant. Every receptor here comes from a human donor who received an intestinal transplant.

The chain recombines TRBV5-6 with TRBJ1-6; TRBD1 is a possible D gene (5 bases). There are 14 residues in the CDR3. Germline CDR1 and CDR2: SGHDT and YYEEEE. V shed 7 bases and J shed 11 bases, with 19 bases lying between them. The CDR3 DNA reads as TGTGCCAGCGCTATGGGGCCAGGACGGCCACCCCTCCACTTT. Translated, it gives CASAMGPGRPPLHF.

This sequence joins TRBV7-9 and TRBJ1-4, with 10 bases aligning to TRBD1. This CDR3 is built from 15 residues. Germline V gene data show CDR1 as SEHNR and CDR2 as FQNEAQ (reference sequence). The V segment lost 1 base and the J segment 8 bases; nucleotides outside the gene matches: 4. CDR3 region: CASSLDGDRGEKLFF. CDR3 sequence (DNA): TGTGCCAGCAGCTTAGATGGGGACAGGGGAGAAAAACTGTTTTTT.

As regards this clone: Other DNA sequences from this sample encode an identical CDR3 as well. V and J are TRBV4-1 and TRBJ2-7; TRBD1 matches 8 bases. This CDR3 contains 13 residues. Germline V gene lookup returns CDR1 MGHRA and CDR2 YSYEKL. The V gene end was trimmed by 3 bases and the J gene end by 7 bases; junction bases not matched to a gene: 5. CDR3 protein: CASSQRQGREQYF. Written as DNA, the CDR3 is TGCGCCAGCAGCCAGCGACAGGGGAGGGAGCAGTACTTC.

The chain is built from TRBV29-1 and TRBJ2-1; 14 nucleotides align to TRBD2. V lost 4 bases to trimming and J lost 8 bases; unmatched junction nucleotides: 4. Germline CDR1 SQVTM, CDR2 ANQGSEA. CDR3 size: 14 residues. The CDR3 here is CSVVGTSGSYEQFF. As DNA, the CDR3 is TGCAGCGTTGTAGGGACTAGCGGGAGCTATGAGCAGTTCTTC.

The V call is TRBV4-1, the J call TRBJ2-7, with TRBD2 as a possible D gene (5 bases). With 4 bases removed from V and 2 bases from J, the gap between germline ends came to 15 bases. Germline loops: CDR1 MGHRA, CDR2 YSYEKL. The CDR3 length is 15 residues. The CDR3 spells CASSPFDGITYEQYF. DNA for the CDR3: TGCGCCAGCAGCCCTTTCGACGGGATAACCTACGAGCAGTACTTC.

The rearrangement joins TRBV4-3 to TRBJ2-7, with TRBD2 matching 7 bases. The CDR3 loop spans 16 amino acids. Per the germline V gene, CDR1 is LGHNA and CDR2 is YSLEER. Trimming at V came to 0 bases and at J to 1 base, leaving 6 bases not matched to a gene. The CDR3 DNA reads as TGCGCCAGCAGCCAAGATCTTTACGGGGGGTCCTACGAGCAGTACTTC. Encoded protein: CASSQDLYGGSYEQYF.

The chain recombines TRBV5-4 with TRBJ2-5, with D perhaps matching TRBD2 (5 bases). Between the trimmed V and J ends, which lost 4 bases and 2 bases, there was a span of 12 bases. The CDR3 contains 14 residues. CDR1 and CDR2 (germline): SGHNT, YYREEE (reference sequence). CDR3 bases: TGTGCCAGCAGCCTCCGGGGTGGGCAAGAGACCCAGTACTTC. Translation: CASSLRGGQETQYF.

The chain is built from TRBV4-1 and TRBJ1-2; TRBD1 aligns across 7 bases. This CDR3 region has 15 residues. Germline V CDR1 and CDR2: MGHRA, YSYEKL. V lost 1 base and J lost 4; bases outside the gene matches: 6. The CDR3 region is CASSQAQGEFYGYTF. In DNA, the CDR3 is TGCGCCAGCAGCCAAGCCCAGGGGGAATTCTATGGCTACACCTTC.

This clone was seen just once. This sequence joins TRBV4-3 and TRBJ1-1, with 7 bases matching TRBD1. Trimming removed 0 bases from V and 4 bases from J; junction bases left unmatched: 5. CDR1 and CDR2 from the germline V gene are LGHNA and YSLEER. This CDR3 spans 15 amino acids. The CDR3 nucleotides read TGCGCCAGCAGCCAAGATTGGCCAGGGGGCACTGAAGCTTTCTTT. This codes for CASSQDWPGGTEAFF.

This sequence joins TRBV11-2 and TRBJ2-1; 7 nucleotides align to TRBD2. CDR1 and CDR2 (germline): SGHAT, FQNNGV. CDR3 length: 14 residues. V was clipped by 5 bases and J by 7 bases; unmatched bases: 8. In DNA form, the CDR3 reads TGTGCCAGCAGCCCCCCCTGGCGGGGGAATGAGCAGTTCTTC. The encoded protein is CASSPPWRGNEQFF.

The chain uses TRBV6-5 and TRBJ2-1; TRBD1 might be the D (6 bases). The CDR3 length is 12 residues. Germline CDR1 MNHEY, CDR2 SVGAGI. V lost 2 bases, J lost 8 bases, and 7 bases lay in between. CDR3 in DNA: TGTGCCAGCAGTTACGGGGGCGATGAGCAGTTCTTC. It encodes CASSYGGDEQFF.

V gene TRBV7-9 combines with J gene TRBJ2-2, with no clear D. V dropped 2 bases and J dropped 3 bases, with 10 bases sitting between them. The CDR3 sequence is 15 residues long. The germline gives CDR1 SEHNR, CDR2 FQNEAQ (reference sequence). As DNA, the CDR3 is TGTGCCAGCAGCTTATTAATCGGTGACACCGGGGAGCTGTTTTTT. It codes for CASSLLIGDTGELFF.

The J gene is TRBJ1-4, the V gene TRBV6-4; 9 bases map to TRBD1. Germline CDR1 reads MRHNA; CDR2 reads SNTAGT. V dropped 5 bases and J dropped 8; count of bases not matched to a gene: 18. The CDR3 sequence is 18 residues long. Here the CDR3 DNA reads TGTGCCAGCAGTTTCGTACCAGCACAGGGGGCGGAGGAGGAAAAACTGTTTTTT. It is translated as CASSFVPAQGAEEEKLFF.

The genes are TRBV7-9 and TRBJ1-1, with 8 bases that match TRBD1. Germline values: CDR1 SEHNR, CDR2 FQNEAQ (reference sequence). The CDR3 loop spans 14 amino acids. Trimming cost V 5 bases and J 4 bases; bases outside gene matches: 6. CDR3 sequence: CASSPTGGSTEAFF. Here the CDR3 DNA reads TGTGCCAGCAGCCCTACAGGGGGAAGCACTGAAGCTTTCTTT.

This clone was seen just once. This CDR3 is CASNTGSTEAFF. In DNA, the CDR3 is TGTGCCAGCAACACCGGGAGCACTGAAGCTTTCTTT. The chain couples TRBV2 to TRBJ1-1; D ambiguous. V lost 7 bases to trimming and J lost 4 bases, with 10 bases between them. CDR1 SNHLY and CDR2 FYNNEI come from the germline V gene. The CDR3 is made up of 12 amino acids.

A few counts support this clone. The chain has TRBV4-1 and TRBJ1-5, with 7 bases fitting TRBD1. V shed 1 base, J shed 4 bases, and the junction held 4 bases outside the gene matches. This CDR3 has 15 amino acids. Germline CDR1 MGHRA, CDR2 YSYEKL. In nucleotides, the CDR3 is TGCGCCAGCAGCCAAGGCCGGGACAGTAATCAGCCCCAGCATTTT. Translation gives CASSQGRDSNQPQHF.

This clone appeared a single time. The V call is TRBV5-1, the J call TRBJ2-1, with 9 bases lining up with TRBD1. The CDR3 totals 16 residues. The germline V gene has CDR1 SGHRS and CDR2 YFSETQ. V lost 3 bases and J lost 1; bases outside the gene matches: 5. The CDR3 region is CASSSTTGGSYNEQFF. In DNA, the CDR3 is TGCGCCAGCAGCTCTACGACAGGGGGGTCCTACAATGAGCAGTTCTTC.

The chain is built from TRBV7-6 and TRBJ2-5; 8 positions agree with TRBD2. Germline CDR1 SGHVS, CDR2 FNYEAQ. The CDR3 length is 14 residues. Trimming cost V 2 bases and J 4 bases; bases outside gene matches: 3. CDR3 DNA: TGTGCCAGCAGCTTACCAGCGGGAGCAGAGACCCAGTACTTC. Protein product: CASSLPAGAETQYF. The variable domain in full, with the rest retrieved from reference TRBV7-6 and TRBJ2-5, is GAGVSQSPRYKVTKRGQDVALRCDPISGHVSLYWYRQALGQGPEFLTYFNYEAQQDKSGLPNDRFSAERPEGSISTLTIQRTEQRDSAMYRCASSLPAGAETQYFGPGTRLLVL.

The genes are TRBV4-3 and TRBJ2-1; 7 bases match TRBD2. Germline V gene sequence: CDR1 LGHNA, CDR2 YSLEER. The CDR3 spans 15 residues. V was clipped by 2 bases and J by 4 bases; unmatched bases: 5. The CDR3 sequence: CASSQRSGVYNEQFF. The CDR3 nucleotides read TGCGCCAGCAGCCAACGAAGCGGGGTTTACAATGAGCAGTTCTTC.

The V gene is TRBV2, the J gene TRBJ1-5; weak D call: TRBD1 (5 bases). The CDR3 loop spans 15 amino acids. The germline V gene encodes CDR1 SNHLY and CDR2 FYNNEI. V was clipped by 3 bases and J by 2 bases, with 11 bases between them. CDR3 protein: CASSEVREGNQPQHF. Written as DNA, the CDR3 is TGTGCCAGCAGTGAGGTCAGGGAAGGCAATCAGCCCCAGCATTTT.

The chain recombines TRBV6-5 with TRBJ1-5; unclear D gene. Germline V CDR1 and CDR2: MNHEY, SVGAGI. V shed 6 bases and J shed 11 bases, with 17 bases lying between them. The CDR3 covers 13 residues. This chain's CDR3 is CASRLTPTTAQHF. CDR3 bases: TGTGCCAGCAGGCTTACCCCCACAACAGCCCAGCATTTT.

V gene TRBV30 combines with J gene TRBJ1-6; D not certain. V lost 5 bases to trimming and J lost 6 bases, with 11 bases between them. The CDR3 has 13 amino acids. Germline CDR1 is GTSNPN and CDR2 is SVGIG (reference sequence). This CDR3 reads CAWDLTSNSPLHF. CDR3 nucleotide sequence: TGTGCCTGGGATTTGACAAGTAATTCACCCCTCCACTTT.